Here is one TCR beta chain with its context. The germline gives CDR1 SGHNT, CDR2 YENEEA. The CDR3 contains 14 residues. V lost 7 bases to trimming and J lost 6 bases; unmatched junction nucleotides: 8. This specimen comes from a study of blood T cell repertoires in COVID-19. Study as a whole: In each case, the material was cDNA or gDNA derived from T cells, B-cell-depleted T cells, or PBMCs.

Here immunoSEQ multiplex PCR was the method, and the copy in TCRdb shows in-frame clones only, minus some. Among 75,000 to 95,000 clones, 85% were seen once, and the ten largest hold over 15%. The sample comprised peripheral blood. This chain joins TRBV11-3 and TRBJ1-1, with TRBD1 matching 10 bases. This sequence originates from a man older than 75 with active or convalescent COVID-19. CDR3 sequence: CASILTGGSAEAFF. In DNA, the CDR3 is TGTGCCAGCATCCTGACAGGGGGCAGCGCTGAAGCTTTCTTT.